Below, 28 T cell receptor beta chains from the same sample are listed, as sequenced in a study of blood T cell repertoires in COVID-19 (dated by TCRdb to the early 2020s). Receptors were amplified or captured by the immunoSEQ multiplex PCR assay. The clones in this table, taken by TCRdb from immuneACCESS, are in-frame only. Not every clone is retained; where verified, under half of the shortfall comes from an unresolved V gene, and the cause of the rest is unknown. The sample records 270,000 or so clones, more than 85% of which are singletons. Approximately 4.6% of the sample goes to the ten largest clones. The sequenced material came from peripheral blood. The receptors originated from a man aged 40-50 years with acute or convalescent COVID-19.

The rearrangement uses TRBV2 and TRBJ2-7; tentative D call: TRBD1 (6 bases). The CDR3 spans 11 residues. The germline V gene encodes CDR1 SNHLY and CDR2 FYNNEI. V lost 4 bases and J lost 6, with 7 bases in between. The CDR3 nucleotides read TGTGCCAGCAGTGGAGGGGGCGAGCAGTACTTC. Translation gives CASSGGGEQYF.

The rearrangement joins TRBV13 to TRBJ1-4; 8 nucleotides line up with TRBD1. The CDR3 loop spans 15 amino acids. Germline-derived CDR1 and CDR2 are PRHDT and FYEKMQ (reference sequence). J gave up 10 bases and V 4 bases, and 11 bases lay outside the gene matches. The CDR3 DNA follows: TGTGCCAGCAGCTCTTATCGGACAGGGAAGGGAAAACTGTTTTTT. This codes for CASSSYRTGKGKLFF.

The chain is built from TRBV11-2 and TRBJ1-4; TRBD1 might be the D (5 bases). Germline CDR1 SGHAT, CDR2 FQNNGV. The V end was cut by 2 bases, the J end by 3 bases, with 10 bases between. The CDR3 is made up of 15 amino acids. This CDR3 reads CASSLQGLSNEKLFF. CDR3 bases: TGTGCCAGCAGCTTACAGGGCCTCTCTAATGAAAAACTGTTTTTT. The full variable domain, with the rest looked up from reference TRBV11-2 and TRBJ1-4, is EAGVAQSPRYKIIEKRQSVAFWCNPISGHATLYWYQQILGQGPKLLIQFQNNGVVDDSQLPKDRFSAERLKGVDSTLKIQPAKLEDSAVYLCASSLQGLSNEKLFFGSGTQLSVL.

The rearrangement links TRBV12-5 to TRBJ1-6; D is perhaps TRBD1 (5 bases). V dropped 3 bases and J dropped 6 bases, with 12 bases sitting between them. CDR1 is LGHNT, CDR2 FRNRAP, per germline. The CDR3 has 15 amino acids. The CDR3 DNA reads TGTGCTAGTGGTTTAGGGGCGGGAGGTAATTCACCCCTCCACTTT. It yields the protein CASGLGAGGNSPLHF.

The chain carries TRBV19 and TRBJ1-1; no definite D call. Between the trimmed V and J ends, which lost 3 bases and 4 bases, there was a span of 6 bases. The CDR3 runs 12 residues. CDR1 LNHDA and CDR2 SQIVND come from the germline V gene (reference sequence). The CDR3 DNA follows: TGTGCCAGTAGTATTAAAGCCACTGAAGCTTTCTTT. Its translation is CASSIKATEAFF.

This chain connects TRBV3-1 (or the pseudogene TRBV3-2) to TRBJ1-5; the D gene is possibly TRBD1 (5 bases). Per germline, CDR1 LGHDT and CDR2 YNNKEL (reference sequence). V lost 5 bases to trimming and J lost 6 bases, with 14 bases between them. This CDR3 is built from 14 residues. The CDR3 loop is CASSSRTSSQPQHF. CDR3 sequence (DNA): TGTGCCAGCAGCTCAAGGACATCGTCTCAGCCCCAGCATTTT.

This clone appeared once. The chain employs TRBV15 and TRBJ1-1, with D tentatively TRBD1 (5 bases). The length of the CDR3 is 14 residues. From germline, CDR1 is LNHNV and CDR2 YYDKDF (reference sequence). V lost 4 bases and J lost 1, with 10 bases in between. This CDR3 is CATSIRGQNTEAFF. Written as DNA, the CDR3 is TGTGCCACCAGCATAAGGGGCCAGAACACTGAAGCTTTCTTT. Complete variable domain (other parts from reference TRBV15 and TRBJ1-1): DAMVIQNPRYQVTQFGKPVTLSCSQTLNHNVMYWYQQKSSQAPKLLFHYYDKDFNNEADTPDNFQSRRPNTSFCFLDIRSPGLGDTAMYLCATSIRGQNTEAFFGQGTRLTVV.

The chain uses TRBV24-1 and TRBJ2-7; D is uncertain. This CDR3 has 13 residues. Per germline, CDR1 KGHDR and CDR2 SFDVKD. Deletions cut 4 bases from V and 2 bases from J, with 8 bases between. The CDR3 nucleotides are TGTGCCACCAGTGACCCCCCAGCCTACGAGCAGTACTTC. Residues: CATSDPPAYEQYF.

This clone appeared a single time. The chain combines TRBV24-1 with TRBJ2-3; perhaps TRBD2 as D (5 bases). The CDR3 sequence is 13 residues long. V lost 5 bases, J lost 4 bases, and 9 bases lay in between. Germline V gene data show CDR1 as KGHDR and CDR2 as SFDVKD. The CDR3 nucleotides are TGTGCCACCAGTGCCTTACTAGCAGATACGCAGTATTTT. Amino acid sequence: CATSALLADTQYF.

The V gene is TRBV6-5, the J gene TRBJ1-2; TRBD1 aligns across 9 bases. The V gene end was trimmed by 5 bases and the J gene end by 5 bases; junction bases not matched to a gene: 9. CDR1 is MNHEY and CDR2 is SVGAGI in the germline V gene. The length of the CDR3 is 15 residues. CDR3 DNA sequence: TGTGCCAGCAGTATGCAGGGACAGGGAACTTATGGCTACACCTTC. Protein product: CASSMQGQGTYGYTF.

The rearrangement links TRBV4-2 to TRBJ2-2; D gene uncertain. With 0 bases removed from V and 1 base from J, the gap between germline ends came to 6 bases. Germline values: CDR1 LGHNA, CDR2 YNFKEQ. The CDR3 contains 15 residues. CDR3 nucleotides: TGTGCCAGCAGCCAAGAATCCGGGAACACCGGGGAGCTGTTTTTT. Protein sequence: CASSQESGNTGELFF.

The chain combines TRBV3-1 (or the pseudogene TRBV3-2) with TRBJ2-3; TRBD1 agrees at 7 bases. The CDR3 totals 13 residues. Germline V lookup: CDR1 LGHDT, CDR2 YNNKEL (reference sequence). The V segment lost 3 bases and the J segment 6 bases; nucleotides outside the gene matches: 3. Here the CDR3 reads CASSHSRGDTQYF. CDR3 sequence (DNA): TGTGCCAGCAGCCATTCCAGGGGGGATACGCAGTATTTT.

The chain recombines TRBV24-1 with TRBJ2-3, with 7 bases fitting TRBD2. The V gene's germline CDR1 is KGHDR and CDR2 SFDVKD. V lost 6 bases and J lost 0; bases outside the gene matches: 8. The CDR3 extends over 16 amino acids. DNA of the CDR3: TGTGCCACCAGTCGCGGGGTGGGGGGGAGCACAGATACGCAGTATTTT. It specifies CATSRGVGGSTDTQYF.

This chain joins TRBV5-1 and TRBJ1-6; D possibly corresponds to TRBD1 (5 bases). V shed 2 bases and J shed 8 bases, with 14 bases lying between them. The CDR3 length is 15 residues. CDR1 is SGHRS, CDR2 YFSETQ, per germline. The CDR3 DNA follows: TGCGCCAGCAGCTTCCGGGGGGGAAGGGATTCACCCCTCCACTTT. Its protein is CASSFRGGRDSPLHF.

The V call is TRBV6-6, the J call TRBJ1-1; possibly TRBD1 for D (5 bases). The CDR3 extends over 15 amino acids. Germline V CDR1 and CDR2: MNHNY, SVGAGI (reference sequence). V dropped 6 bases and J dropped 1 base, with 15 bases sitting between them. CDR3 in DNA: TGTGCCAGCAGCCTCCTGGGGACTGGGAACACTGAAGCTTTCTTT. Translated, it gives CASSLLGTGNTEAFF.

The chain combines TRBV7-9 with TRBJ1-1, with 8 bases matching TRBD1. Germline values: CDR1 SEHNR, CDR2 FQNEAQ (reference sequence). The CDR3 length is 15 residues. With 4 bases clipped from V and 3 bases from J, the junction kept 7 bases outside the gene matches. The CDR3 here is CASSSGQGKDTEAFF. The CDR3 DNA follows: TGTGCCAGCAGCTCCGGACAGGGTAAGGACACTGAAGCTTTCTTT. The full variable domain, its missing parts supplied by reference TRBV7-9 and TRBJ1-1, is DTGVSQNPRHKITKRGQNVTFRCDPISEHNRLYWYRQTLGQGPEFLTYFQNEAQLEKSRLLSDRFSAERPKGSFSTLEIQRTEQGDSAMYLCASSSGQGKDTEAFFGQGTRLTVV.

V usage is TRBV2 and J usage is TRBJ1-1; weak D call: TRBD1 (6 bases). Trimming took off 6 bases at V and 2 bases at J, with 10 bases between the two ends. Germline V gene sequence: CDR1 SNHLY, CDR2 FYNNEI. The CDR3 is made up of 13 amino acids. In DNA form, the CDR3 reads TGTGCCAGCAGGAAACAGGGTAACACTGAAGCTTTCTTT. Encoded protein: CASRKQGNTEAFF.

This chain connects TRBV24-1 to TRBJ1-4; possibly TRBD1 for D (5 bases). CDR3 length: 12 amino acids. Looked up from germline, CDR1 is KGHDR and CDR2 is SFDVKD. Trimming took 10 bases from V and 7 from J, leaving 12 bases between them. The CDR3 DNA follows: TGTGCCACGCAGGATACAGGTGAAAAACTGTTTTTT. This gives the protein CATQDTGEKLFF.

This rearrangement joins TRBV24-1 to TRBJ2-2; 7 bases agree with TRBD1. Per the germline V gene, CDR1 is KGHDR and CDR2 is SFDVKD. The length of the CDR3 is 17 residues. The J segment lost 5 bases and the V segment lost 4 bases, leaving 12 bases of the junction unmatched. The CDR3 region has the DNA TGTGCCACCAGTGACTTGGGAAGGGGGCTAGATACCGGGGAGCTGTTTTTT. This gives the protein CATSDLGRGLDTGELFF.

V is TRBV14 and J is TRBJ2-1, with 12 bases matching TRBD2. V lost 4 bases, J lost 15 bases, and 4 bases stayed unmatched. This CDR3 spans 12 amino acids. Germline V gene data show CDR1 as SGHDN and CDR2 as FVKESK. This CDR3 reads CASSRLAGAPFF. In nucleotides, the CDR3 is TGTGCCAGCAGCCGACTAGCGGGGGCTCCGTTCTTC.

The V call is TRBV12-3 or TRBV12-4, the J call TRBJ1-1; D remains ambiguous. This CDR3 comprises 12 residues. V was clipped by 4 bases and J by 4 bases, with 7 bases between them. CDR3 residues: CASSYGGTEAFF. Written as DNA, the CDR3 is TGTGCCAGCAGTTACGGAGGCACTGAAGCTTTCTTT.

The chain joins TRBV25-1 to TRBJ1-3, with a possible D match to TRBD1 (5 bases). Germline V CDR1 and CDR2: MGHDK, SYGVNS. This CDR3 region has 14 residues. Between the trimmed V and J ends, which lost 4 bases and 8 bases, there was a span of 15 bases. CDR3 region: CASSALGGEDTIYF. The CDR3 nucleotides read TGTGCCAGCAGTGCGCTGGGGGGGGAGGACACCATATATTTT.

V gene TRBV5-4 combines with J gene TRBJ1-1, with TRBD1 identical over 10 bases. Germline CDR1 SGHNT, CDR2 YYREEE (reference sequence). Trimming cost V 2 bases and J 7 bases; bases outside gene matches: 11. This CDR3 region has 16 residues. The CDR3 spells CASSLRPVDRGIEAFF. For the CDR3, the DNA is TGTGCCAGCAGCTTACGACCTGTGGACAGGGGGATTGAAGCTTTCTTT.

The J gene is TRBJ1-6, the V gene TRBV6-4, with unresolved D. The CDR3 sequence is 14 residues long. Germline V gene sequence: CDR1 MRHNA, CDR2 SNTAGT. Trimming stripped 4 bases from V and 5 bases from J, with 9 bases between. CDR3: CASSARLDNSPLHF. The CDR3 DNA follows: TGTGCCAGCAGTGCTAGACTGGATAATTCACCCCTCCACTTT.

The chain carries TRBV15 and TRBJ2-1; D is unresolved. V was cut by 2 bases and J by 2 bases, with 4 bases left in between. This CDR3 is built from 13 residues. Germline CDR1 is LNHNV and CDR2 is YYDKDF (reference sequence). The chain's CDR3 is CATSRTAYNEQFF. In nucleotides, the CDR3 is TGTGCCACCAGCAGAACAGCCTACAATGAGCAGTTCTTC.

The V call is TRBV19, the J call TRBJ1-1, with D perhaps matching TRBD1 (5 bases). This CDR3 is 14 amino acids long. Germline V gene data show CDR1 as LNHDA and CDR2 as SQIVND (reference sequence). V dropped 9 bases and J dropped 5 bases, with 19 bases sitting between them. The CDR3 loop is CASKYLGRGTEAFF. CDR3 sequence (DNA): TGTGCCAGCAAATATCTGGGGAGGGGAACTGAAGCTTTCTTT.

This clone is a singleton in its sample. The chain combines TRBV12-2 with TRBJ1-1; TRBD1 is the table's D call, not checked against the DNA. TRBV12-2 is given as a pseudogene. The CDR3 has 14 amino acids. CDR3 loop: CASRLGRGCTEAFF. In nucleotides, the CDR3 is TGTGCAAGTCGCTTGGGAAGGGGTTGTACTGAAGCTTTCTTT.

This chain connects TRBV5-1 to TRBJ2-2, with D possibly being TRBD2 (5 bases). Trimming took off 4 bases at V and 2 bases at J, with 9 bases between the two ends. Germline loops: CDR1 SGHRS, CDR2 YFSETQ. The CDR3 runs to 14 residues. Here the CDR3 reads CASSGLANTGELFF. The CDR3 DNA reads TGCGCCAGCAGCGGACTCGCAAACACCGGGGAGCTGTTTTTT.